The rows below give T cell receptor beta chains drawn from one sample of a study of control samples from healthy donors and cancer patients. Sequencing used immunoSEQ multiplex PCR; TCRdb keeps in-frame clones, though not all of them. This table has 200,000 to 250,000 clones, roughly 94% appearing once. Sequencing was carried out using blood. These receptors came from a man aged 45-60 years in good health. Both conserved end residues are part of each CDR3. The D gene is left open where the match is weak. Rows may omit the clone size; those that give it use once, few, many or a size class.

abundance: NA
j_gene: TRBJ2-7
v_gene: TRBV3-1/TRBV3-2
d_gene: NA
CDR3nt: TGTGCCAGCAGCCAAGATAGAGGGTGGGGCCCCGAGCAGTACTTC
CDR3aa: CASSQDRGWGPEQYF

abundance: NA
j_gene: TRBJ2-3
v_gene: TRBV19
d_gene: TRBD1
CDR3nt: TGTGCCAGTAGTGACAGGGACGGCCGAATCAGCACAGATACGCAGTATTTT
CDR3aa: CASSDRDGRISTDTQYF

abundance: once
j_gene: TRBJ2-3
v_gene: TRBV3-1/TRBV3-2
d_gene: TRBD1
CDR3nt: TGTGCCAGCAGCCAAGATTTAAGGGGCGGGACAGGGGGCTTCACAGATACGCAGTATTTT
CDR3aa: CASSQDLRGGTGGFTDTQYF

abundance: NA
j_gene: TRBJ2-1
v_gene: TRBV5-1
d_gene: NA
CDR3nt: TGCGCCAGCAGCTTACCAACAGGGACCTACAATGAGCAGTTCTTC
CDR3aa: CASSLPTGTYNEQFF

abundance: NA
j_gene: TRBJ1-2
v_gene: TRBV28
d_gene: NA
CDR3nt: TGTGCCAGCAGCTCCTGGACGGCAGTTTTCTATGGCTACACCTTC
CDR3aa: CASSSWTAVFYGYTF

abundance: NA
j_gene: TRBJ1-2
v_gene: TRBV12-3/TRBV12-4
d_gene: NA
CDR3nt: TGTGCCAGCAGTTTACAGGTGAACTATGGCTACACCTTC
CDR3aa: CASSLQVNYGYTF

abundance: NA
j_gene: TRBJ1-5
v_gene: TRBV6-1
d_gene: NA
CDR3nt: TGTGCCAGCAGTGAAGCGGGGAATCAGCCCCAGCATTTT
CDR3aa: CASSEAGNQPQHF

abundance: NA
j_gene: TRBJ1-3
v_gene: TRBV7-7
d_gene: NA
CDR3nt: TGTGCTAGCAGCTTAACTTGGGAACGGTCTGGAAACACCATATATTTT
CDR3aa: CASSLTWERSGNTIYF

abundance: NA
j_gene: TRBJ1-2
v_gene: TRBV27
d_gene: TRBD1
CDR3nt: TGTGCCAGCAGTCCGGGACAGGGAGGCTATGGCTACACCTTC
CDR3aa: CASSPGQGGYGYTF

abundance: NA
j_gene: TRBJ2-7
v_gene: TRBV19
d_gene: NA
CDR3nt: TGTGCCAGTAGTATAACTCTTGCCTACGAGCAGTACTTC
CDR3aa: CASSITLAYEQYF

abundance: NA
j_gene: TRBJ2-3
v_gene: TRBV6-5
d_gene: TRBD1
CDR3nt: TGTTCCTCCAGGGGGCATGGCACAGATACGCAGTATTTT
CDR3aa: CSSRGHGTDTQYF

abundance: NA
j_gene: TRBJ2-2
v_gene: TRBV4-1
d_gene: NA
CDR3nt: TGCGCCAGCAGCCTTAAGATAGGGGAACAAAACACCGGGGAGCTGTTTTTT
CDR3aa: CASSLKIGEQNTGELFF

abundance: NA
j_gene: TRBJ2-7
v_gene: TRBV5-1
d_gene: TRBD2
CDR3nt: TGCGCCAGCAGCTGGACTAGCGGGGGTCCCTACGAGCAGTACTTC
CDR3aa: CASSWTSGGPYEQYF

abundance: NA
j_gene: TRBJ2-1
v_gene: TRBV5-4
d_gene: TRBD1
CDR3nt: TGTGCCAGCAGCTTACCACAGGGGGACGATGAGCAGTTCTTC
CDR3aa: CASSLPQGDDEQFF

abundance: few
j_gene: TRBJ2-2
v_gene: TRBV6-2/TRBV6-3
d_gene: NA
CDR3nt: TGTGCCAGCAGTTATGTGAACACCGGGGAGCTGTTTTTT
CDR3aa: CASSYVNTGELFF

abundance: NA
j_gene: TRBJ2-2
v_gene: TRBV5-1
d_gene: NA
CDR3nt: TGCGCCAGCAGCTTGACACAACCGAACACCGGGGAGCTGTTTTTT
CDR3aa: CASSLTQPNTGELFF

abundance: NA
j_gene: TRBJ2-1
v_gene: TRBV6-1
d_gene: TRBD2
CDR3nt: TGTGCCAGCAGTGAGATAGCGGGCCCCGAGCAGTTCTTC
CDR3aa: CASSEIAGPEQFF

abundance: once
j_gene: TRBJ1-2
v_gene: TRBV6-5
d_gene: NA
CDR3nt: TGTGCCAGCGACGGGGTATTCGACGGCTACACCTTC
CDR3aa: CASDGVFDGYTF

abundance: NA
j_gene: TRBJ2-5
v_gene: TRBV5-1
d_gene: TRBD1
CDR3nt: TGCGCCAGCAGCCCCGGACAGGCCCAAGAGACCCAGTACTTC
CDR3aa: CASSPGQAQETQYF

abundance: NA
j_gene: TRBJ1-2
v_gene: TRBV7-8
d_gene: TRBD1
CDR3nt: TGTGCCAGCAGCTTCTCTACCCAGGGGGATCTTTTGGGTGGCTACACCTTC
CDR3aa: CASSFSTQGDLLGGYTF